This TCR beta chain is from a study of T cell responses to AZD1222 COVID-19 vaccine. TCRdb's copy holds only in-frame clones and misses some; the assay was immunoSEQ multiplex PCR. The sample carries 55,000 to 65,000 clones, approximately 89% recorded once. Germline V gene lookup returns CDR1 MNHEY and CDR2 SVGAGI. The V and J ends lost 8 bases and 3 bases respectively, with 14 bases between them. This CDR3 has 13 residues. The gene calls are TRBV6-5 and TRBJ2-7; D could derive from TRBD1 or TRBD2 (6 bases each). The source material was peripheral blood, sampled on day 0 of AZD1222 vaccination. The clonotype comes from an adult in good health. The CDR3 coding sequence is TGTGCCAGCCAAGGAGGGGGTAACTACGAGCAGTACTTC. Amino acid sequence: CASQGGGNYEQYF.